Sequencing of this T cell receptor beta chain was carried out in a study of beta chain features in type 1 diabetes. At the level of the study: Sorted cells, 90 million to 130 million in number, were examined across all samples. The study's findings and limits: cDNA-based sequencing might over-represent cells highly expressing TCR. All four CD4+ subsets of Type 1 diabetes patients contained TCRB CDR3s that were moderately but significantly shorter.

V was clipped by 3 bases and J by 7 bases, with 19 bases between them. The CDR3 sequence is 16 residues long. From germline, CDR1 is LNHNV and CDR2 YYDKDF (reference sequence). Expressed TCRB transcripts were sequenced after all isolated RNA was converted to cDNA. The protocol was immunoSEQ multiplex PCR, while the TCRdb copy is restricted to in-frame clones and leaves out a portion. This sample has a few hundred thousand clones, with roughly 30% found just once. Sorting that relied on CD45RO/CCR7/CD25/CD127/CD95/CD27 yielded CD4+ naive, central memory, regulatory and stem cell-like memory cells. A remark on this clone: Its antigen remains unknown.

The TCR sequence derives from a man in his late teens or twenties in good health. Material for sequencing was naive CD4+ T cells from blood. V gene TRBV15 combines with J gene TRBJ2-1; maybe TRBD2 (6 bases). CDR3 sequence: CATSRRAGPWGNEQFF. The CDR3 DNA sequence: TGTGCCACCAGCAGGAGGGCGGGGCCCTGGGGGAATGAGCAGTTCTTC.